This T cell receptor beta chain was sequenced for a study of graft-versus-host responses after intestinal transplantation. Study summary: Among the recipients, all got anti-thymocyte globulin induction and then tacrolimus and steroids for approximately 3 years.

Profiled with immunoSEQ multiplex PCR; TCRdb holds only in-frame clones, not every one. The sample yields approximately 60,000 clones, roughly 90% seen once. Intraepithelial lymphocytes and lamina propria lymphocytes were released through processing of graft tissue. The sample consisted of ileum tissue, taken 350 to 400 days after transplant. The receptor was derived from a human patient who received an intestinal transplant, so some T cells may come from the graft donor.

For the CDR3, the DNA is TGTGCCAGCAGTAGTATAGGGAACAATGAGCAGTTCTTC. It specifies CASSSIGNNEQFF. The chain has TRBV6-1 and TRBJ2-1; D call uncertain. The length of the CDR3 is 13 residues. V shed 5 bases and J shed 5 bases, with 10 bases lying between them. Germline V lookup: CDR1 MNHNS, CDR2 SASEGT.